This T cell receptor beta chain was found in a study of shared clonotypes between healthy human individuals. The CDR3 spans 15 residues. The V gene's germline CDR1 is SGHNT and CDR2 YYREEE (reference sequence). Deletions cut 4 bases from V and 1 base from J, with 13 bases between. Using immunoSEQ multiplex PCR, the repertoire was profiled, and TCRdb retains in-frame clones only, with some absent. The table has over 700,000 clones, approximately 72% seen once. Study-level points and caveats: Researchers found naive subsets generally carried larger estimated richness than memory subsets.

In regard to this clone: Antigen specificity is unknown.

What was sequenced was memory CD4+ T cells sorted from blood. The subset: CD45RA-negative fraction. This sequence was found in a woman aged 25 to 39 in good health. The J gene is TRBJ2-3, the V gene TRBV5-4; weak D call: TRBD1 (6 bases). The CDR3 sequence is CASSNRDTGTDTQYF. The CDR3 DNA is TGTGCCAGCAGCAACCGGGACACGGGCACAGATACGCAGTATTTT.